The T cell receptor (beta chain) described here comes from a study of blood T cell repertoires in COVID-19. CDR1 is MGHRA, CDR2 YSYEKL, per germline. V was pared by 0 bases and J by 6 bases, with 10 bases of the junction left unmatched. The CDR3 is 17 residues long. TCRdb keeps only in-frame clones here, not all; method: immunoSEQ multiplex PCR. The data contain 400,000 or so clones, about 92% of them singletons. The rearrangement uses TRBV4-1 and TRBJ2-1; 8 positions match TRBD2. The sequence came from a man in his late teens or twenties who had recovered from COVID-19. Material: PBMCs or T cells enriched from blood (not recorded which). CDR3 nucleotides: TGCGCCAGCAGCCAAGACGTATTCGGGAGGGCCGTCAATGAGCAGTTCTTC. Its translation is CASSQDVFGRAVNEQFF.